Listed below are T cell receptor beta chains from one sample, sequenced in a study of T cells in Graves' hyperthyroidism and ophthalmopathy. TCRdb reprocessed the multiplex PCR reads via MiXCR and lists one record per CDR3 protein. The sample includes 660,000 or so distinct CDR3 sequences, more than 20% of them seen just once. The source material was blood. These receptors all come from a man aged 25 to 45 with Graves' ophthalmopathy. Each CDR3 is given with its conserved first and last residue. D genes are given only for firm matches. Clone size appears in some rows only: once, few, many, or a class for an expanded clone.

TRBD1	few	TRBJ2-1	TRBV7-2	CASSSFETGGPYNEQFF	TGTGCCAGCAGCTCGTTTGAAACAGGGGGCCCCTACAATGAGCAGTTCTTC
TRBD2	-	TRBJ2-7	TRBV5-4	CASSQGGTSGRSYEQYF	TGTGCCAGCAGCCAAGGAGGGACTAGCGGGAGGTCTTACGAGCAGTACTTC
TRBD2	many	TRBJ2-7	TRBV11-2	CASSPRLAGGSYEQYF	TGTGCCAGCAGCCCCAGACTAGCGGGAGGGTCCTACGAGCAGTACTTC
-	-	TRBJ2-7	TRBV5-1	CASSLADTYEQYF	TGCGCCAGCAGCTTGGCTGATACCTACGAGCAGTACTTC
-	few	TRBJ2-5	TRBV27	CASSSLNRGRVSGGLGETQYF	TGTGCCAGCAGTTCGCTAAACAGGGGGCGCGTTTCGGGAGGGTTGGGAGAGACCCAGTACTTC
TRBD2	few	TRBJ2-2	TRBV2	CASSAGTTDTGELFF	TGTGCCAGCAGTGCCGGGACTACCGACACCGGGGAGCTGTTTTTT
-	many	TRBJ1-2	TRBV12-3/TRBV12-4	CASSWTDYGYTF	TGTGCCAGCAGTTGGACGGATTATGGCTACACCTTC
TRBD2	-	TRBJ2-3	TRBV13	CASSLSREGLDTQYF	TGTGCCAGCAGCCTCTCCCGGGAGGGGTTAGATACGCAGTATTTT
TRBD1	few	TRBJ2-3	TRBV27	CASSSLQGVGTDTQYF	TGTGCCAGCAGTTCATTACAGGGGGTGGGCACAGATACGCAGTATTTT
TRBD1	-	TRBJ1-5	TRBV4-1	CASSQDSPGQVGRNQPQHF	TGCGCCAGCAGCCAAGATTCCCCAGGACAGGTCGGTCGCAATCAGCCCCAGCATTTT
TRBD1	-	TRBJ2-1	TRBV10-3	CAISDPGQGYNEQFF	TGTGCCATCAGTGATCCGGGACAGGGGTACAATGAGCAGTTCTTC
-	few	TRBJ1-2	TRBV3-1	CASSQSPNHPGAHNYGYTF	TGTGCCAGCAGCCAAAGCCCAAACCATCCAGGGGCCCATAACTATGGCTACACCTTC
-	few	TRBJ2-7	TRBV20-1	CSAREQESSGRLEQYF	TGCAGTGCTAGAGAGCAAGAGTCGAGCGGGCGCCTCGAGCAGTACTTC
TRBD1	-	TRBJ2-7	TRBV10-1	CASGTGTSEQYF	TGCGCCAGCGGGACAGGGACGTCCGAGCAGTACTTC
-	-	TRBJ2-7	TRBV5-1	CASSLARDAYEQYF	TGCGCCAGCAGCTTGGCTCGGGATGCTTACGAGCAGTACTTC
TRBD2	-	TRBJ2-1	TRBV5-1	CASSWGTNLEQFF	TGCGCCAGCAGCTGGGGGACTAATCTAGAGCAGTTCTTC
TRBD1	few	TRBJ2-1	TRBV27	CASSSDRGGSSYNEQFF	TGTGCCAGCAGTTCTGACAGGGGGGGGAGCTCCTACAATGAGCAGTTCTTC
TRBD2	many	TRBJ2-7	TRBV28	CASRPGLAGAGEQYF	TGTGCCAGCAGACCGGGACTAGCGGGAGCAGGGGAGCAGTACTTC
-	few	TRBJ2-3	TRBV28	CASSVMSTASTDTQYF	TGTGCCAGCAGTGTTATGAGCACAGCTAGCACAGATACGCAGTATTTT
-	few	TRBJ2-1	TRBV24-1	CATTEQFF	TGTGCCACTACTGAGCAGTTCTTC
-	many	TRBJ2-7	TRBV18	CASSPGTEYEQYF	TGTGCCAGCTCACCAGGGACGGAATACGAGCAGTACTTC
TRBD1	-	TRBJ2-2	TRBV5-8	CASSLRPGQGAGELFF	TGTGCCAGCAGCTTGAGACCGGGACAGGGGGCCGGGGAGCTGTTTTTT
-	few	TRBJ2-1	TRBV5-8	CASTAKSTDYNEQFF	TGTGCCAGCACCGCTAAATCGACCGACTACAATGAGCAGTTCTTC
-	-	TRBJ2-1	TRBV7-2	CASSSEGGPHNEQFF	TGTGCCAGCAGCTCCGAGGGGGGGCCCCACAATGAGCAGTTCTTC